The sample holds a few counts of the clone carrying this TCR beta chain. Its antigen is as yet unknown. The record originates from a study of blood T cells in healthy people across ages. Study context: Capture by template switching was about one barcoded beta molecule per two T cells. Findings and limits, study-wide: Long-lived donors carried more naive CD4+ cells and greater diversity than aged donors.

For the second PCR, which ran for 7 to 11 cycles, a sample-barcoded 5' primer and a J-beta primer mix were used. Carrying 12 random nucleotides, a template-switch adaptor labeled each individual cDNA molecule. Each CDR3 protein gets one entry after TCRdb re-called the 5' RACE reads with MiXCR. The sample lists 550,000 to 600,000 distinct CDR3 sequences; less than 60% were seen once. CDR3 length: 12 amino acids. Between the trimmed V and J ends, which lost 0 bases and 5 bases, there was a span of 7 bases. Germline CDR1 SQVTM, CDR2 ANQGSEA. Sequencing used blood. The chain recombines TRBV29-1 with TRBJ2-5; D is ambiguous. The sequence came from an older man in good health. The chain's CDR3 is CSVEDPRETQYF. The CDR3 bases are TGCAGCGTTGAAGACCCCAGGGAGACCCAGTACTTC. The whole variable domain, remainder taken from reference TRBV29-1 and TRBJ2-5, is SAVISQKPSRDICQRGTSLTIQCQVDSQVTMMFWYRQQPGQSLTLIATANQGSEATYESGFVIDKFPISRPNLTFSTLTVSNMSPEDSSIYLCSVEDPRETQYFGPGTRLLVL.